The text below deals with one T cell receptor beta chain. In the study's own analysis: Amplification with reference gene primers provided the estimates of nucleated cell counts. Here immunoSEQ multiplex PCR was the method, and the copy in TCRdb shows in-frame clones only, minus some. The V and J calls and clone size are taken from that table; D and trimming were inferred from the DNA. This table holds more than 400,000 clones, approximately 85% found once. The junction had 12 bases not matched to a gene; V was cut back by 1 base and J by 5 bases. Germline V CDR1 and CDR2: SGHTA, FQGNSA. The CDR3 is 17 amino acids. The data were obtained in a study of blood T cell repertoires in COVID-19. Across the whole study: Spain, Italy and the United States supplied samples that represented acute and convalescent COVID-19. Sources were T cells, B-cell-depleted T cells, or PBMCs; the material itself was cDNA or gDNA.

J is TRBJ2-3 and V is TRBV7-2, with TRBD2 identical over 7 bases. Sequences were obtained from peripheral blood. The sequence came from a human donor in a cohort sampled during active COVID-19. The CDR3 sequence: CASSLVRPAGKLDTQYF. CDR3 DNA: TGTGCCAGCAGCTTAGTTCGCCCAGCGGGAAAATTAGATACGCAGTATTTT.